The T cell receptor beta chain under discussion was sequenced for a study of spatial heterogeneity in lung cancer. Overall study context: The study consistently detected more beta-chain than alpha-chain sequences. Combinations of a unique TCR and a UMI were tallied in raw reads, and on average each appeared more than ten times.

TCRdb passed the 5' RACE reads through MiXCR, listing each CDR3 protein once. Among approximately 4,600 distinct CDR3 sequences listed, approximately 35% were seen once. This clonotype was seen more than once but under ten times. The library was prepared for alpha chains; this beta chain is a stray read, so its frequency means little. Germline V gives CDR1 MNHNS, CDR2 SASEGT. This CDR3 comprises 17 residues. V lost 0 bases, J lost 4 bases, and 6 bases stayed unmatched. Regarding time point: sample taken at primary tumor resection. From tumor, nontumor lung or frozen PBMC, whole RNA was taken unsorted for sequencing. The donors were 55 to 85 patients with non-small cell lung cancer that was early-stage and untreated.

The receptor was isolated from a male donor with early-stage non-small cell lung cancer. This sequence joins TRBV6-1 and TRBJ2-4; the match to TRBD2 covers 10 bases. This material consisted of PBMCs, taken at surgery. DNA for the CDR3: TGTGCCAGCAGTGAAGCCTTGAGCGGGAGGGCTAAAAACATTCAGTACTTC. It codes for CASSEALSGRAKNIQYF.